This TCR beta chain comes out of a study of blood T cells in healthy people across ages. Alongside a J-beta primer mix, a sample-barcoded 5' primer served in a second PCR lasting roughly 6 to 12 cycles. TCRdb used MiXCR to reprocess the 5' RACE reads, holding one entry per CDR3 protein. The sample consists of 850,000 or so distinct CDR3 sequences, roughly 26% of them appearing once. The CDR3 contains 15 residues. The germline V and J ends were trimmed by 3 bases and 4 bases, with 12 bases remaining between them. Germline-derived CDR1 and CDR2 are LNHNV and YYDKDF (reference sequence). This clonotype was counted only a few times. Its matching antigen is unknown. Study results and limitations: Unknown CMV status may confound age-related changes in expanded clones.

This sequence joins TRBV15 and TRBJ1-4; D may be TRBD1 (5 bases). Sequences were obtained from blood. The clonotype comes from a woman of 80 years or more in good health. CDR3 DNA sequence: TGTGCCACCAGCAGGGTAACTAGGGGTAATGAAAAACTGTTTTTT. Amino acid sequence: CATSRVTRGNEKLFF. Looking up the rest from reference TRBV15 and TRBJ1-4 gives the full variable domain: DAMVIQNPRYQVTQFGKPVTLSCSQTLNHNVMYWYQQKSSQAPKLLFHYYDKDFNNEADTPDNFQSRRPNTSFCFLDIRSPGLGDTAMYLCATSRVTRGNEKLFFGSGTQLSVL.